These T cell receptor beta chains were read from a single sample in a study of T cells in Graves' hyperthyroidism and ophthalmopathy. TCRdb ran MiXCR on the multiplex PCR reads and lists one entry per CDR3 protein. This table has hundreds of thousands of distinct CDR3 sequences, about 15% appearing once. The source material was blood. The source of these receptors is a woman under 40 with Graves' hyperthyroidism. CDR3s include the opening cysteine and the closing phenylalanine or tryptophan. D genes are given only for firm matches. Clone size is stated in some rows and not others, as once, few, many or a class when expanded.

J gene | clone size | V gene | D gene | CDR3 DNA | CDR3 protein
TRBJ1-1 | many | TRBV29-1 | . | TGCAGCGTACAGGGTAAAATGAACACTGAAGCTTTCTTT | CSVQGKMNTEAFF
TRBJ2-1 | few | TRBV4-1 | . | TGCGCCAGCAGCCCCGTCGGGTTCTACAATGAGCAGTTCTTC | CASSPVGFYNEQFF
TRBJ1-1 | many | TRBV20-1 | TRBD1 | TGCAGTGCTATCCGACAGGGAGGGGGGACTGAAGCTTTCTTT | CSAIRQGGGTEAFF
TRBJ1-2 | many | TRBV2 | TRBD1 | TGTGCCAGCAGAGCAACAGGGGTGGGCTATGGCTACACCTTC | CASRATGVGYGYTF
TRBJ2-5 | many | TRBV24-1 | TRBD2 | TGTGCCACCAGTGATCCGCGGGAGCAAGAGACCCAGTACTTC | CATSDPREQETQYF
TRBJ1-3 | few | TRBV5-1 | . | TGCGCCAGCAGCTTGGACAGACCCTCTGGAAACACCATATATTTT | CASSLDRPSGNTIYF
TRBJ2-5 | many | TRBV6-2/TRBV6-3 | TRBD2 | TGTGCCAGCCACCGGGACTACCCGTACCAAGAGACCCAGTACTTC | CASHRDYPYQETQYF
TRBJ1-1 | . | TRBV29-1 | . | TGCAGCGCCGCCCAAAGTGCGGACACTGAAGCTTTCTTT | CSAAQSADTEAFF
TRBJ1-4 | many | TRBV6-2/TRBV6-3 | . | TGTGCCAGCAGTACTACCGGCCCACCGATTGAAAAACTGTTTTTT | CASSTTGPPIEKLFF
TRBJ2-3 | . | TRBV7-9 | . | TGTGCCAGCAGCTTAGATAGGACAAATACGCAGTATTTT | CASSLDRTNTQYF
TRBJ2-7 | few | TRBV25-1 | TRBD2 | TGTGCCAGCAGTGGTATACTAGCGGGAGGAGAGCAGTACTTC | CASSGILAGGEQYF
TRBJ2-7 | many | TRBV27 | . | TGTGCCAGCAGTCTCCTTGGGGGGTCTCCCTACGAGCAGTACTTC | CASSLLGGSPYEQYF
TRBJ1-4 | . | TRBV6-1 | . | TGTGCCAGCAGACGAAGGGGACCAGTCGGTGAAAAACTGTTTTTT | CASRRRGPVGEKLFF
TRBJ2-7 | . | TRBV30 | . | TGTGCCTGGAGTGTCCGTGGGGGGTTCGGCGAGCAGTACTTC | CAWSVRGGFGEQYF
TRBJ2-1 | . | TRBV12-3/TRBV12-4 | . | TGTGCCAGCAGTTTTTCGGTGAATGAGCAGTTCTTC | CASSFSVNEQFF
TRBJ1-6 | many | TRBV20-1 | . | TGCAGTGCTACCCGGGGTGGTAATTCACCCCTCCACTTT | CSATRGGNSPLHF
TRBJ1-4 | many | TRBV6-1 | . | TGTGCCAGCAACGAAGCACGGGACGCCGAAAAACTGTTTTTT | CASNEARDAEKLFF
TRBJ2-3 | many | TRBV3-1 | . | TGTGCCAGCAGCCAAGACAGGCCCCGCACAGATACGCAGTATTTT | CASSQDRPRTDTQYF
TRBJ2-7 | many | TRBV28 | TRBD1 | TGTGCCAGCACCCCCGGGACAGGGATATACGAGCAGTACTTC | CASTPGTGIYEQYF
TRBJ2-1 | many | TRBV11-2 | TRBD2 | TGTGCCAGCAGCTCACAGCGGGAGCGGCTCAATGAGCAGTTCTTC | CASSSQRERLNEQFF
TRBJ2-1 | . | TRBV20-1 | TRBD1 | TGCAGTGCCAAGACAGGGGTTGAGCAGTTCTTC | CSAKTGVEQFF
TRBJ2-2 | . | TRBV9 | TRBD2 | TGTGCCAGCAGCCACGGGGGGAGCGGGGAGCTGTTTTTT | CASSHGGSGELFF
TRBJ2-7 | many | TRBV12-3/TRBV12-4 | . | TGTGCCAGCAGTTTAGGAGCCACTTTTCCCTGCGAGCAGTACTTC | CASSLGATFPCEQYF
TRBJ2-7 | . | TRBV3-1 | . | TGTGCCAGCAGCCAAGAAGACGGGATCCCCTACGAGCAGTACTTC | CASSQEDGIPYEQYF
TRBJ2-1 | once | TRBV19 | . | TGTGCCAGTAGTATCGAGGGGGGAATCAAGGGGCTGTTCTTC | CASSIEGGIKGLFF
TRBJ2-5 | . | TRBV20-1 | . | TGCAGTGCTAGAGAAGAGCAACAGGAGACCCAGTACTTC | CSAREEQQETQYF
TRBJ2-7 | many | TRBV20-1 | . | TGCAGTGCTAGAGATGCCGCTAGCGACCCCTACGAGCAGTACTTC | CSARDAASDPYEQYF
TRBJ1-5 | . | TRBV19 | . | TGTGCCAGTAGTGGCTCGATAAATCAGCCCCAGCATTTT | CASSGSINQPQHF
TRBJ2-3 | few | TRBV7-6 | . | TGTGCCAGCAGCTTAGCTGCTCGCACAGATACGCAGTATTTT | CASSLAARTDTQYF